Listed here are 31 T cell receptor beta chains from one sample, sequenced in a study of T cells in Graves' hyperthyroidism and ophthalmopathy. Amplification yielded TCR beta CDR3 regions, with RNA transcripts as the source. HTBI primers were used for first-round RT-PCR of the TCR CDR3. TCRdb redid the calling of the multiplex PCR reads with MiXCR, one entry per CDR3 protein. The sample lists about 320,000 distinct CDR3 sequences; approximately 15% were seen once. The source material was blood. The receptors come from a man younger than 45 with Graves' hyperthyroidism.

This clonotype has ten or more counts. The chain uses TRBV2 and TRBJ1-1; TRBD1 aligns across 8 bases. Unmatched junction bases numbered 6, after V lost 6 bases and J lost 6 bases. Per the germline V gene, CDR1 is SNHLY and CDR2 is FYNNEI. The length of the CDR3 is 13 residues. CDR3 sequence reads: CASRDRDWAEAFF. In nucleotides, the CDR3 is TGTGCCAGCAGGGACAGGGACTGGGCTGAAGCTTTCTTT.

This clonotype was detected ten times or more. The chain recombines TRBV11-2 with TRBJ2-3; 7 bases align to TRBD2. The CDR3 loop spans 16 amino acids. In germline, CDR1 is SGHAT, CDR2 FQNNGV. The V segment lost 5 bases and the J segment 3 bases; nucleotides outside the gene matches: 11. The CDR3 DNA follows: TGTGCCAGCAGCCCGGGAGGAGGGAGGTTTACAGATACGCAGTATTTT. Amino acid sequence: CASSPGGGRFTDTQYF. The full variable domain, completed using reference TRBV11-2 and TRBJ2-3, is EAGVAQSPRYKIIEKRQSVAFWCNPISGHATLYWYQQILGQGPKLLIQFQNNGVVDDSQLPKDRFSAERLKGVDSTLKIQPAKLEDSAVYLCASSPGGGRFTDTQYFGPGTRLTVL.

At least ten counts were recorded for this clonotype. The CDR3 region has the DNA TGTGCCAGCAGTGCCAGAAGCAATCAGCCCCAGCATTTT. Translating it yields CASSARSNQPQHF. V is TRBV12-3 or TRBV12-4 and J is TRBJ1-5; D is unclear. CDR3 length: 13 amino acids. V gave up 5 bases and J gave up 1 base, with 6 bases separating them.

The V gene is TRBV24-1, the J gene TRBJ2-7, with TRBD2 matching over 8 bases. The CDR3 has 16 residues. With 4 bases clipped from V and 1 base from J, the junction kept 8 bases outside the gene matches. Germline V CDR1 and CDR2: KGHDR, SFDVKD. In nucleotides, the CDR3 is TGTGCCACCAGTGACCCCCGGGAGGGAGGGTCCTACGAGCAGTACTTC. Translating gives CATSDPREGGSYEQYF.

This clonotype was detected many times. This chain uses TRBV5-1 with TRBJ2-1; tentatively, D is TRBD2 (6 bases). This CDR3 has 14 amino acids. The V gene lost 0 bases and the J gene lost 6 bases, with 10 bases spanning the gap. CDR1 SGHRS and CDR2 YFSETQ come from the germline V gene. This chain's CDR3 is CASSLGLVSNEQFF. CDR3 sequence (DNA): TGCGCCAGCAGCTTGGGACTAGTATCCAATGAGCAGTTCTTC.

This clonotype was counted at least ten times. The chain has TRBV7-2 and TRBJ2-3; D unclear. Trimming shortened V by 6 bases and J by 6 bases, and 13 bases separated the two germline ends. The CDR3 has 13 residues. Per germline, CDR1 SGHTA and CDR2 FQGNSA. CDR3 nucleotide sequence: TGTGCCAGCAGGTTCCAGCGTGAGGATACGCAGTATTTT. Translating it yields CASRFQREDTQYF.

This clonotype was found many times. The chain links TRBV7-2 to TRBJ2-7; 7 bases agree with TRBD2. This CDR3 has 15 residues. Trimming took 2 bases from V and 2 from J; bases not matched to a gene: 6. Germline CDR1 is SGHTA and CDR2 is FQGNSA. The CDR3 loop is CASSLRGGDPYEQYF. CDR3 nucleotide sequence: TGTGCCAGCAGCTTAAGGGGAGGGGACCCCTACGAGCAGTACTTC.

This clonotype came up many times. The rearrangement links TRBV20-1 to TRBJ1-5, with a possible D match to TRBD1 (5 bases). CDR3 size: 17 residues. Germline V gene data show CDR1 as DFQATT and CDR2 as SNEGSKA (reference sequence). Trimming took off 3 bases at V and 0 bases at J, with 18 bases between the two ends. The DNA for the CDR3 is TGCAGTGCTAGCTCCCTACCCACAGGCTATAGCAATCAGCCCCAGCATTTT. Translation: CSASSLPTGYSNQPQHF.

This clonotype was seen many times. The chain combines TRBV11-3 with TRBJ2-1; TRBD2 might be the D (6 bases). Germline V gives CDR1 SGHNT, CDR2 YENEEA. The CDR3 length is 14 residues. The ends were cut back, 3 bases at V and 4 bases at J, with 10 bases in the middle. DNA of the CDR3: TGTGCCAGCAGCTTGGAGGGAGAGTACAATGAGCAGTTCTTC. As protein: CASSLEGEYNEQFF. The entire variable domain, with the rest obtained from reference TRBV11-3 and TRBJ2-1, is as follows: EAGVVQSPRYKIIEKKQPVAFWCNPISGHNTLYWYLQNLGQGPELLIRYENEEAVDDSQLPKDRFSAERLKGVDSTLKIQPAELGDSAVYLCASSLEGEYNEQFFGPGTRLTVL.

This chain uses TRBV19 with TRBJ2-3; D possibly corresponds to TRBD2 (6 bases). The V end lost 4 bases, the J end lost 8 bases, and 22 bases lay between the germline ends. This CDR3 contains 16 residues. CDR1 and CDR2 (germline): LNHDA, SQIVND (reference sequence). The CDR3 sequence is CASSRGVDMAAGTQYF. The CDR3, as DNA: TGTGCCAGTAGTAGGGGGGTAGATATGGCAGCAGGTACGCAGTATTTT.

Regarding this clonotype: The junction shows a germline mismatch at one end, possibly a read error. The rearrangement joins TRBV20-1 to TRBJ2-3; TRBD2 agrees at 8 bases. CDR1 and CDR2 (germline): DFQATT, SNEGSKA (reference sequence). CDR3 length: 15 residues. The CDR3 loop is CSARDLRGDTDTQCF. The CDR3 DNA follows: TGCAGTGCTAGAGATTTGCGGGGGGACACAGATACGCAGTGTTTT.

This clonotype was picked up many times. The rearrangement links TRBV11-2 to TRBJ2-1, with TRBD2 identical over 8 bases. Germline-derived CDR1 and CDR2 are SGHAT and FQNNGV. The V gene end was trimmed by 4 bases and the J gene end by 6 bases; junction bases not matched to a gene: 11. There are 16 residues in the CDR3. The CDR3 spells CASSSASSGLFNEQFF. For the CDR3, the DNA is TGTGCCAGCAGCTCCGCCTCTAGCGGGCTTTTCAATGAGCAGTTCTTC.

The chain carries TRBV5-1 and TRBJ1-2; 8 positions agree with TRBD1. The germline V gene has CDR1 SGHRS and CDR2 YFSETQ. CDR3 size: 12 residues. Germline trimming cut 3 bases from V and 6 bases from J; bases unmatched to any gene: 1. The CDR3, as DNA: TGCGCCAGCAGCTCACAGGGGGATGGCTACACCTTC. It is translated as CASSSQGDGYTF.

The chain links TRBV5-1 to TRBJ2-2; TRBD2 matches 15 bases. J was trimmed by 6 bases and V by 3 bases; bases with no gene match: 6. The CDR3 is 17 amino acids. Germline lookup yields CDR1 SGHRS and CDR2 YFSETQ. In DNA, the CDR3 is TGCGCCAGCAGCTGGGGACTAGCGGGAGGTCGGCCCGGGGAGCTGTTTTTT. It codes for CASSWGLAGGRPGELFF.

The chain recombines TRBV27 with TRBJ2-7; 10 bases align to TRBD2. CDR3 size: 17 residues. The V segment lost 2 bases and the J segment 2 bases; nucleotides outside the gene matches: 9. CDR1 is MNHEY and CDR2 is SMNVEV in the germline V gene (reference sequence). The CDR3 loop reads CASSLPTQREGTYEQYF. CDR3 sequence (DNA): TGTGCCAGCAGTTTACCAACCCAGCGGGAGGGAACCTACGAGCAGTACTTC.

This clonotype was found a few times. J is TRBJ1-6 and V is TRBV19, with 9 bases identical to TRBD1. Germline lookup yields CDR1 LNHDA and CDR2 SQIVND (reference sequence). V was pared by 5 bases and J by 9 bases, with 8 bases of the junction left unmatched. The CDR3 contains 15 residues. CDR3 residues: CASSRQGGRFSPLHF. Here the CDR3 DNA reads TGTGCCAGTAGTCGACAGGGGGGTAGATTTTCACCCCTCCACTTT.

This clonotype has more than one count but fewer than ten. This chain links TRBV19 with TRBJ1-5, with 9 bases identical to TRBD1. Per the germline V gene, CDR1 is LNHDA and CDR2 is SQIVND (reference sequence). The CDR3 length is 17 residues. V lost 6 bases, J lost 7 bases, and 16 bases stayed unmatched. The CDR3 DNA follows: TGTGCCAGTAGGATCGCAGCGTGGACAGGGGACTCCCAGCCCCAGCATTTT. Translation gives CASRIAAWTGDSQPQHF.

The V call is TRBV29-1, the J call TRBJ2-7; weak D call: TRBD2 (5 bases). The germline V and J ends were trimmed by 1 base and 1 base, with 8 bases remaining between them. Germline values: CDR1 SQVTM, CDR2 ANQGSEA. The CDR3 extends over 13 amino acids. The CDR3 reads CSVEAGKSYEQYF. DNA of the CDR3: TGCAGCGTTGAAGCGGGAAAGTCCTACGAGCAGTACTTC.

This clonotype showed up just a few times. The rearrangement joins TRBV11-3 to TRBJ2-1, with D perhaps matching TRBD1 (5 bases). Germline loops: CDR1 SGHNT, CDR2 YENEEA. The CDR3 is made up of 13 amino acids. The V end was cut by 0 bases, the J end by 8 bases, with 8 bases between. This chain's CDR3 is CASSLEQGDEQFF. CDR3 DNA: TGTGCCAGCAGCTTAGAACAAGGGGATGAGCAGTTCTTC.

This clonotype showed up many times. V gene TRBV30 combines with J gene TRBJ1-1; 11 nucleotides agree with TRBD1. CDR1 is GTSNPN, CDR2 SVGIG, per germline (reference sequence). Losses at the gene ends were 2 bases for V and 10 bases for J; bases not matched to a gene: 6. CDR3 size: 13 residues. The DNA of the CDR3 is TGTGCCTGGAGTAGGGGACAGGGGGTTGTAGCTTTCTTT. Translating it yields CAWSRGQGVVAFF.

The V gene is TRBV3-1, the J gene TRBJ2-7; D may match TRBD1 or TRBD2 (6 bases each). Looked up from germline, CDR1 is LGHDT and CDR2 is YNNKEL (reference sequence). The CDR3 has 14 residues. Deletions cut 4 bases from V and 7 bases from J, with 17 bases between. CDR3 in amino acids: CASSPDSGEDEQYF. As DNA, the CDR3 is TGTGCCAGCAGCCCTGACTCAGGGGAGGATGAGCAGTACTTC.

This clonotype turned up a few times. The chain's CDR3 is CSASRMGGSETQYF. The CDR3, as DNA: TGCAGTGCTTCTCGGATGGGGGGTTCGGAGACCCAGTACTTC. The rearrangement uses TRBV20-1 and TRBJ2-5, with D perhaps TRBD2 (6 bases). Germline CDR1 and CDR2: DFQATT and SNEGSKA (reference sequence). The ends were cut back, 5 bases at V and 5 bases at J, with 18 bases in the middle. The CDR3 has 14 residues.

This chain links TRBV19 with TRBJ2-7; 8 nucleotides match TRBD1. Germline-derived CDR1 and CDR2 are LNHDA and SQIVND (reference sequence). The CDR3 is 14 residues long. V lost 5 bases and J lost 3; bases outside the gene matches: 6. The CDR3 nucleotides read TGTGCCAGTAGTGGCATGGGGACAGGCTACGAGCAGTACTTC. Amino acids: CASSGMGTGYEQYF.

This clonotype has a count of ten or more. The chain links TRBV5-1 to TRBJ2-2; 7 bases fit TRBD1. V shed 4 bases and J 5 bases; nucleotides not matched to a gene: 11. The CDR3 covers 16 residues. Germline values: CDR1 SGHRS, CDR2 YFSETQ. The chain's CDR3 is CASSNTGDLRTGELFF. CDR3 nucleotide sequence: TGCGCCAGCAGCAATACAGGGGACCTGAGGACCGGGGAGCTGTTTTTT. The variable domain in full, completed from reference TRBV5-1 and TRBJ2-2, reads KAGVTQTPRYLIKTRGQQVTLSCSPISGHRSVSWYQQTPGQGLQFLFEYFSETQRNKGNFPGRFSGRQFSNSRSEMNVSTLELGDSALYLCASSNTGDLRTGELFFGEGSRLTVL.

The V call is TRBV7-3, the J call TRBJ2-3, with 9 bases that match TRBD2. The germline gives CDR1 SGHTA, CDR2 FQGTGA. This CDR3 region has 15 residues. Trimming took 5 bases from V and 6 from J; bases not matched to a gene: 9. This CDR3 is CASSARGGFGDTQYF. The CDR3 bases are TGTGCCAGCAGCGCGCGGGGGGGCTTCGGGGATACGCAGTATTTT.

At least ten counts were recorded for this clonotype. V and J are TRBV5-6 and TRBJ2-1, with TRBD2 matching over 10 bases. Germline-derived CDR1 and CDR2 are SGHDT and YYEEEE. The CDR3 length is 16 residues. The ends lost 0 bases at V and 2 bases at J; junction bases unmatched: 2. CDR3 nucleotide sequence: TGTGCCAGCAGCTTGGGAGGGACTAGCGCCTACAATGAGCAGTTCTTC. It specifies CASSLGGTSAYNEQFF.

This clonotype has at least ten counts. V is TRBV12-3 or TRBV12-4 and J is TRBJ2-3, with 12 bases that match TRBD1. The length of the CDR3 is 16 residues. V was clipped by 5 bases and J by 5 bases; unmatched bases: 8. The CDR3 region has the DNA TGTGCCAGCAGTGATACCTGGGACAGGGGGCTAGATACGCAGTATTTT. Its translation is CASSDTWDRGLDTQYF.

This clonotype was seen at least ten times. CDR3 amino acids: CSARDVLQSEQFF. Written as DNA, the CDR3 is TGCAGTGCTAGAGATGTTCTGCAGAGCGAGCAGTTCTTC. The chain uses TRBV20-1 and TRBJ2-1; no clear D gene. Germline V gives CDR1 DFQATT, CDR2 SNEGSKA (reference sequence). The CDR3 spans 13 residues. The V gene lost 0 bases and the J gene lost 10 bases, with 13 bases spanning the gap.

The chain has TRBV30 and TRBJ2-7; 7 nucleotides line up with TRBD1. Germline lookup yields CDR1 GTSNPN and CDR2 SVGIG (reference sequence). V lost 5 bases, J lost 5 bases, and 6 bases stayed unmatched. The CDR3 totals 12 residues. The CDR3 DNA follows: TGTGCCTGGGGCGACAGGGCGGACGAGCAGTACTTC. Protein product: CAWGDRADEQYF. The whole variable domain, remainder taken from reference TRBV30 and TRBJ2-7, is SQTIHQWPATLVQPVGSPLSLECTVEGTSNPNLYWYRQAAGRGLQLLFYSVGIGQISSEVPQNLSASRPQDRQFILSSKKLLLSDSGFYLCAWGDRADEQYFGPGTRLTVT.

Turning to this clonotype: One end of the junction does not line up with germline, which may come from a read error. The chain joins TRBV24-1 to TRBJ2-2; D remains unclear. From germline, CDR1 is KGHDR and CDR2 SFDVKD. This CDR3 region has 15 residues. CDR3 DNA: TGTACCACCAGTGATTTGTCGGCCAACACCGGGGAGCTGTTTTTT. Translation gives CTTSDLSANTGELFF.

This clonotype was picked up many times. The chain carries TRBV7-9 and TRBJ1-1; perhaps TRBD1 as D (5 bases). Germline loops: CDR1 SEHNR, CDR2 FQNEAQ (reference sequence). CDR3 length: 13 amino acids. V lost 5 bases and J 7 bases, leaving 14 bases between the germline ends. The chain's CDR3 is CASSLLDSYEAFF. The CDR3 DNA reads as TGTGCCAGCAGCCTCCTTGACAGCTATGAAGCTTTCTTT.